This T cell receptor beta chain appears in the sequencing data of a study of blood T cells in healthy people across ages. V gave up 3 bases and J gave up 9 bases, with 23 bases separating them. The CDR3 runs to 16 residues. From germline, CDR1 is MNHEY and CDR2 SMNVEV (reference sequence). For the second PCR, which ran for roughly 7 to 11 cycles, a sample-barcoded 5' primer and a J-beta primer mix were used. MiXCR was run by TCRdb on the 5' RACE reads, yielding one entry per CDR3 protein. This repertoire shows about 1.6 million distinct CDR3 sequences, roughly a third found once; its top ten account for about 11%.

The sample consisted of blood. The sequence derives from a woman aged 30 to 39 in good health. The chain carries TRBV27 and TRBJ2-5, with a possible D match to TRBD1 (5 bases). The CDR3 loop reads CASSLFGRERTKAQYF. DNA of the CDR3: TGTGCCAGCAGTTTGTTTGGCAGGGAACGTACAAAGGCCCAGTACTTC.